The rows below give T cell receptor beta chains drawn from one sample of a study of T cell changes during pregnancy in multiple sclerosis. Only in-frame clones appear in the TCRdb table, and some are missing; sequencing was by immunoSEQ multiplex PCR. The table shows approximately 63,000 clones, with 75% to 95% occurring only once. The sequencing here drew on peripheral blood, taken in the third trimester of pregnancy. These receptors were taken from a female donor in good health, enrolled as a control in a pregnancy study. Each CDR3 is given with its conserved first and last residue.

CDR3 protein: CASSDRDNYGYTF
J gene: TRBJ1-2
V gene: TRBV6-1

CDR3 protein: CASSLGAYEQYF
J gene: TRBJ2-7
V gene: TRBV5-1

CDR3 protein: CASSQRQGARETQYF
J gene: TRBJ2-5
V gene: TRBV14

CDR3 protein: CASSLDGGAAFF
J gene: TRBJ1-1
V gene: TRBV5-6

CDR3 protein: CASSTLWTGVNTEAFF
J gene: TRBJ1-1
V gene: TRBV19

CDR3 protein: CASSLGESGTDTQYF
J gene: TRBJ2-3
V gene: TRBV11-2

CDR3 protein: CASSPRQGSYYGYTF
J gene: TRBJ1-2
V gene: TRBV27

CDR3 protein: CASSPPRGPYEQYF
J gene: TRBJ2-7
V gene: TRBV9

CDR3 protein: CASSSGTGHGYTF
J gene: TRBJ1-2
V gene: TRBV27

CDR3 protein: CASNSGSRNTGELFF
J gene: TRBJ2-2
V gene: TRBV7-2

CDR3 protein: CASSPAGGNTGELFF
J gene: TRBJ2-2
V gene: TRBV9

CDR3 protein: CASSLTAGTGKTQYF
J gene: TRBJ2-5
V gene: TRBV6-5

CDR3 protein: CASSSRQQFNQPQHF
J gene: TRBJ1-5
V gene: TRBV5-6

CDR3 protein: CAWSVPSFRQAEEKLFF
J gene: TRBJ1-4
V gene: TRBV30

CDR3 protein: CASSIGVRGYEQYF
J gene: TRBJ2-7
V gene: TRBV19

CDR3 protein: CASSQGTENEKLFF
J gene: TRBJ1-4
V gene: TRBV5-6

CDR3 protein: CAWSVRIGGNNEQFF
J gene: TRBJ2-1
V gene: TRBV30

CDR3 protein: CASSPGKGFQPQHF
J gene: TRBJ1-5
V gene: TRBV27

CDR3 protein: CASSSGTTSTDTQYF
J gene: TRBJ2-3
V gene: TRBV28

CDR3 protein: CASSIYTGELFF
J gene: TRBJ2-2
V gene: TRBV7-9

CDR3 protein: CASSYRTGYTEAFF
J gene: TRBJ1-1
V gene: TRBV6-5

CDR3 protein: CASSAYYWATSGNTIYF
J gene: TRBJ1-3
V gene: TRBV11-2

CDR3 protein: CASSDSSADTQYF
J gene: TRBJ2-3
V gene: TRBV6-4

CDR3 protein: CASSLSQEQFF
J gene: TRBJ2-1
V gene: TRBV11-2

CDR3 protein: CASSWTGREEKLFF
J gene: TRBJ1-4
V gene: TRBV6-6

CDR3 protein: CASRGVGIGELFF
J gene: TRBJ2-2
V gene: TRBV6-5

CDR3 protein: CASSYAPGTEAYEQYF
J gene: TRBJ2-7
V gene: TRBV11-2

CDR3 protein: CASSLTESYGYTF
J gene: TRBJ1-2
V gene: TRBV7-9

CDR3 protein: CASSDRVFNTGELFF
J gene: TRBJ2-2
V gene: TRBV9

CDR3 protein: CASSSLGGWNGYTF
J gene: TRBJ1-2
V gene: TRBV5-5

CDR3 protein: CASSRGRTVSGYGYTF
J gene: TRBJ1-2
V gene: TRBV5-1

CDR3 protein: CASSLAGTGGTEAFF
J gene: TRBJ1-1
V gene: TRBV5-1

CDR3 protein: CASLPGTGTYGYTF
J gene: TRBJ1-2
V gene: TRBV27

CDR3 protein: CAWRDRGRGEQYF
J gene: TRBJ2-7
V gene: TRBV30

CDR3 protein: CSVRSNTGELFF
J gene: TRBJ2-2
V gene: TRBV29-1

CDR3 protein: CASGQGLVKAGELFF
J gene: TRBJ2-2
V gene: TRBV6-5

CDR3 protein: CASSQEWAGVYNEQFF
J gene: TRBJ2-1
V gene: TRBV4-1

CDR3 protein: CASRTSGMETQYF
J gene: TRBJ2-5
V gene: TRBV19

CDR3 protein: CASSLSEKLFF
J gene: TRBJ1-4
V gene: TRBV2

CDR3 protein: CASSGPTSGRLSGELFF
J gene: TRBJ2-2
V gene: TRBV28

CDR3 protein: CASTLMRGSYVQYF
J gene: TRBJ2-7
V gene: TRBV6-5

CDR3 protein: CASSPTSGGIRDTQYF
J gene: TRBJ2-3
V gene: TRBV18

CDR3 protein: CASSGTSPYEQYF
J gene: TRBJ2-7
V gene: TRBV25-1